This T cell receptor (beta chain) appears in the sequencing data of a study of blood T cell repertoires in COVID-19. On the study more broadly: Acute and convalescent COVID-19 specimens originated in the United States, Italy and Spain.

The germline V and J ends were trimmed by 5 bases and 0 bases, with 14 bases remaining between them. Germline assignment: CDR1 MDHEN and CDR2 SYDVKM. The length of the CDR3 is 15 residues. This table comes from immunoSEQ multiplex PCR, and its TCRdb copy is limited to in-frame clones, with some not included. The repertoire holds roughly 350,000 clones, with roughly 90% as singletons. The sequence was collected from a woman aged 50 to 60 with active or convalescent COVID-19. The J gene is TRBJ2-7, the V gene TRBV28; no clear D. Source material: peripheral blood. CDR3 coding DNA: TGTGCCAGCAGTCCCCCGGGTGGTAGCTCCTACGAGCAGTACTTC. Its protein product is CASSPPGGSSYEQYF.